One TCR beta chain is described in this entry. The sample is drawn from a study of T cell responses to AZD1222 COVID-19 vaccine. CDR3 length equals 23 residues. J gave up 1 base and V 2 bases, and 26 bases lay outside the gene matches. From germline, CDR1 is MDHEN and CDR2 SYDVKM. Method: immunoSEQ multiplex PCR; TCRdb's copy keeps in-frame clones and lacks some. The data show 120,000 or so clones, roughly 84% seen once. The clonotype originates from an adult in good health. Sequencing used peripheral blood, obtained on day 0 of AZD1222 vaccination. V gene TRBV28 combines with J gene TRBJ2-7, with 10 bases aligning to TRBD1. CDR3 nucleotides: TGTGCCAGCAGTTTAAGGGTCATCCGAGAGAGAACACCGGGACAGGGGAGGTCCTACGAGCAGTACTTC. It specifies CASSLRVIRERTPGQGRSYEQYF.